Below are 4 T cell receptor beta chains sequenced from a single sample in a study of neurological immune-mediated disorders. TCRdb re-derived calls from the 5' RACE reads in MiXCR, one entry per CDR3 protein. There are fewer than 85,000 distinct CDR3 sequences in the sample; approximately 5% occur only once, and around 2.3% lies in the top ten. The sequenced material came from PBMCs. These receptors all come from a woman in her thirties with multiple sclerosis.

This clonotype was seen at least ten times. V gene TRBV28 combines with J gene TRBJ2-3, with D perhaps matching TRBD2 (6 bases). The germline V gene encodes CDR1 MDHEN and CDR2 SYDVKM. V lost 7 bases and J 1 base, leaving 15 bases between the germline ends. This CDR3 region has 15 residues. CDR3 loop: CASNPIQRGTDTQYF. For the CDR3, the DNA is TGTGCCAGCAACCCAATACAGCGGGGCACAGATACGCAGTATTTT.

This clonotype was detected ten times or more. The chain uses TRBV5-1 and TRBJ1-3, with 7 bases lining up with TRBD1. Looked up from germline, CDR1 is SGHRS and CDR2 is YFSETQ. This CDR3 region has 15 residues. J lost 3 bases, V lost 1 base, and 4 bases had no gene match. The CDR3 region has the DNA TGCGCCAGCAGCTTGCAACAGGGGTATGGAAACACCATATATTTT. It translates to CASSLQQGYGNTIYF.

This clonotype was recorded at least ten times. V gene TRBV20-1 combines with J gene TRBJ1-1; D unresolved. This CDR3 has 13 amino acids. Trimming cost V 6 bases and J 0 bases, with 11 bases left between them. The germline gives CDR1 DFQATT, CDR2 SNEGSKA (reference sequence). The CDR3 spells CSAVGQLNTEAFF. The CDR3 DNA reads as TGCAGTGCCGTCGGGCAGTTGAACACTGAAGCTTTCTTT.

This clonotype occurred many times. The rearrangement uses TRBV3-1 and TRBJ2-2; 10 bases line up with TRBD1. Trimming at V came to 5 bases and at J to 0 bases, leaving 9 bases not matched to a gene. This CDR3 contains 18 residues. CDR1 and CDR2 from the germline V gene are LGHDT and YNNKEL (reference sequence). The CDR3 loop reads CASSSRTGGPANTGELFF. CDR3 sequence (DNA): TGTGCCAGCAGCTCCCGGACAGGGGGACCCGCGAACACCGGGGAGCTGTTTTTT.